The 15 T cell receptor beta chains given below trace back to one sample, sequenced in a study of shared clonotypes between healthy human individuals (TCRdb year 2020). The method behind the library was the immunoSEQ multiplex PCR assay. This immuneACCESS table, as held by TCRdb, lists in-frame sequences with V and J called but not all clones. Of the missing ones, under half trace to an unresolved V gene in checked studies; the others have no known cause. The sample includes 600,000 to 700,000 clones, with 73% observed a single time. The ten most abundant clones make up about 1.8% of the sample. The sequencing input was memory CD4+ T cells sorted from blood. In light of the paper, this sample's cell subset or site label describes: CD45RA-negative fraction. These receptors all come from a woman between 25 and 40 years old in good health.

V is TRBV5-1 and J is TRBJ2-5, with 9 nucleotides matching TRBD1. The trim removed 7 bases at V and 5 bases at J, leaving 3 bases unmatched. The V gene's germline CDR1 is SGHRS and CDR2 YFSETQ. The CDR3 sequence is 12 residues long. The CDR3 DNA reads TGCGCCAGCCGCGGGACAGGGGAGACCCAGTACTTC. Its protein product is CASRGTGETQYF.

V and J are TRBV7-3 and TRBJ2-1, with TRBD2 as a possible D gene (6 bases). V gave up 5 bases and J gave up 7 bases, with 18 bases separating them. The germline CDR1 and CDR2 sequences are SGHTA and FQGTGA. This CDR3 contains 15 residues. CDR3: CASSTQLGTHNEQFF. The CDR3 nucleotides are TGTGCCAGCAGCACACAACTAGGGACTCATAATGAGCAGTTCTTC.

The rearrangement uses TRBV5-1 and TRBJ2-7; maybe TRBD2 (6 bases). CDR1 and CDR2 (germline): SGHRS, YFSETQ. Trimming took 3 bases from V and 0 from J, leaving 16 bases between them. The CDR3 covers 16 residues. This CDR3 is CASSWFSGSSSYEQYF. Written as DNA, the CDR3 is TGCGCCAGCAGCTGGTTTAGCGGTTCGAGCTCCTACGAGCAGTACTTC. Together with reference TRBV5-1 and TRBJ2-7, the CDR3 gives the full variable domain: KAGVTQTPRYLIKTRGQQVTLSCSPISGHRSVSWYQQTPGQGLQFLFEYFSETQRNKGNFPGRFSGRQFSNSRSEMNVSTLELGDSALYLCASSWFSGSSSYEQYFGPGTRLTVT.

The rearrangement joins TRBV5-1 to TRBJ2-3, with D perhaps TRBD1 (7 bases). Between the trimmed V and J ends, which lost 4 bases and 0 bases, there was a span of 12 bases. The CDR3 extends over 15 amino acids. Germline CDR1 and CDR2: SGHRS and YFSETQ. Here the CDR3 reads CASSTTGTSTDTQYF. Here the CDR3 DNA reads TGCGCCAGCAGCACGACAGGGACTAGCACAGATACGCAGTATTTT.

This clone was seen more than once but under ten times. The V call is TRBV10-3, the J call TRBJ1-1; unclear D gene. The CDR3 spans 13 residues. Germline CDR1 reads ENHRY; CDR2 reads SYGVKD. Between the trimmed V and J ends, which lost 10 bases and 9 bases, there was a span of 21 bases. Written as DNA, the CDR3 is TGTGCCACAAGAGGAGGGCTTGATAGGCAAGCTTTCTTT. Its protein is CATRGGLDRQAFF.

This CDR3 is CSAYTTGVQYF. CDR3 coding DNA: TGCAGTGCCTATACGACGGGGGTGCAGTACTTC. V and J are TRBV20-1 and TRBJ2-7; tentatively, D is TRBD2 (6 bases). CDR1 and CDR2 (germline): DFQATT, SNEGSKA (reference sequence). This CDR3 is built from 11 residues. Trimming removed 6 bases at V and 9 bases at J, with 15 bases between.

This sequence joins TRBV19 and TRBJ2-7; D unclear. The CDR3 extends over 13 amino acids. The V gene lost 0 bases and the J gene lost 3 bases, with 6 bases spanning the gap. CDR1 LNHDA and CDR2 SQIVND come from the germline V gene (reference sequence). The DNA for the CDR3 is TGTGCCAGTAGTATAGATCGGAGCTACGAGCAGTACTTC. Protein sequence: CASSIDRSYEQYF.

This clone was counted a single time. The DNA for the CDR3 is TGTGCCAGCAACCCGACAGGATCCTACACTGAAGCTTTCTTT. Amino acids: CASNPTGSYTEAFF. The chain recombines TRBV28 with TRBJ1-1; D perhaps matches TRBD1 (6 bases). Germline lookup yields CDR1 MDHEN and CDR2 SYDVKM. Trimming stripped 7 bases from V and 3 bases from J, with 15 bases between. The CDR3 has 14 residues. The full variable domain, in which reference TRBV28 and TRBJ1-1 provide the parts outside the CDR3, is DVKVTQSSRYLVKRTGEKVFLECVQDMDHENMFWYRQDPGLGLRLIYFSYDVKMKEKGDIPEGYSVSREKKERFSLILESASTNQTSMYLCASNPTGSYTEAFFGQGTRLTVV.

The chain combines TRBV5-1 with TRBJ2-7; D might be TRBD1 (5 bases). The CDR3 totals 14 residues. Germline V gives CDR1 SGHRS, CDR2 YFSETQ. Trimming removed 4 bases at V and 2 bases at J, with 13 bases between. DNA for the CDR3: TGCGCCAGCAGCCCTGGGGCAGGGCCCTACGAGCAGTACTTC. Its translation: CASSPGAGPYEQYF.

The chain is built from TRBV11-2 and TRBJ2-3; D ambiguous. Germline CDR1 SGHAT, CDR2 FQNNGV. V shed 4 bases and J shed 0 bases, with 11 bases lying between them. CDR3 length: 15 amino acids. The CDR3 DNA reads as TGTGCCAGCAGCTGGCGTTCCCCTAGCACAGATACGCAGTATTTT. Translation: CASSWRSPSTDTQYF.

J is TRBJ2-1 and V is TRBV5-1; TRBD2 agrees at 7 bases. CDR3 length: 15 amino acids. The junction had 8 bases not matched to a gene; V was cut back by 2 bases and J by 6 bases. From germline, CDR1 is SGHRS and CDR2 YFSETQ. The CDR3 nucleotides read TGCGCCAGCAGCTTTTCTGCGGGAGATGTCAATGAGCAGTTCTTC. As protein: CASSFSAGDVNEQFF.

The chain uses TRBV5-1 and TRBJ1-1, with D perhaps TRBD1 (5 bases). Germline loops: CDR1 SGHRS, CDR2 YFSETQ. The CDR3 sequence is 14 residues long. Trimming took 6 bases from V and 4 from J, leaving 16 bases between them. The CDR3 spells CASTLGPGTTEAFF. DNA for the CDR3: TGCGCCAGCACCCTTGGCCCAGGGACCACTGAAGCTTTCTTT.

The count of this clone is one. V and J are TRBV28 and TRBJ1-5; TRBD1 matches 8 bases. CDR3 length: 16 amino acids. CDR1 and CDR2 (germline): MDHEN, SYDVKM. V lost 3 bases to trimming and J lost 4 bases; unmatched junction nucleotides: 8. CDR3 residues: CASSFRQGRVNQPQHF. The CDR3 DNA is TGTGCCAGCAGTTTCAGACAGGGGAGAGTTAATCAGCCCCAGCATTTT.

The V and J genes are TRBV19 and TRBJ1-2; no definite D call. The V gene lost 3 bases and the J gene lost 4 bases, with 3 bases spanning the gap. The germline gives CDR1 LNHDA, CDR2 SQIVND (reference sequence). The CDR3 covers 11 residues. CDR3 in DNA: TGTGCCAGTAGTATGCTCTATGGCTACACCTTC. Translated, it gives CASSMLYGYTF.

This chain uses TRBV2 with TRBJ2-7; D is perhaps TRBD1 (6 bases). V was pared by 3 bases and J by 2 bases, with 17 bases between. CDR1 is SNHLY and CDR2 is FYNNEI in the germline V gene. This CDR3 has 16 amino acids. CDR3 in amino acids: CASSDHSGTWTYEQYF. CDR3 sequence (DNA): TGTGCCAGCAGTGACCATTCGGGGACATGGACCTACGAGCAGTACTTC.